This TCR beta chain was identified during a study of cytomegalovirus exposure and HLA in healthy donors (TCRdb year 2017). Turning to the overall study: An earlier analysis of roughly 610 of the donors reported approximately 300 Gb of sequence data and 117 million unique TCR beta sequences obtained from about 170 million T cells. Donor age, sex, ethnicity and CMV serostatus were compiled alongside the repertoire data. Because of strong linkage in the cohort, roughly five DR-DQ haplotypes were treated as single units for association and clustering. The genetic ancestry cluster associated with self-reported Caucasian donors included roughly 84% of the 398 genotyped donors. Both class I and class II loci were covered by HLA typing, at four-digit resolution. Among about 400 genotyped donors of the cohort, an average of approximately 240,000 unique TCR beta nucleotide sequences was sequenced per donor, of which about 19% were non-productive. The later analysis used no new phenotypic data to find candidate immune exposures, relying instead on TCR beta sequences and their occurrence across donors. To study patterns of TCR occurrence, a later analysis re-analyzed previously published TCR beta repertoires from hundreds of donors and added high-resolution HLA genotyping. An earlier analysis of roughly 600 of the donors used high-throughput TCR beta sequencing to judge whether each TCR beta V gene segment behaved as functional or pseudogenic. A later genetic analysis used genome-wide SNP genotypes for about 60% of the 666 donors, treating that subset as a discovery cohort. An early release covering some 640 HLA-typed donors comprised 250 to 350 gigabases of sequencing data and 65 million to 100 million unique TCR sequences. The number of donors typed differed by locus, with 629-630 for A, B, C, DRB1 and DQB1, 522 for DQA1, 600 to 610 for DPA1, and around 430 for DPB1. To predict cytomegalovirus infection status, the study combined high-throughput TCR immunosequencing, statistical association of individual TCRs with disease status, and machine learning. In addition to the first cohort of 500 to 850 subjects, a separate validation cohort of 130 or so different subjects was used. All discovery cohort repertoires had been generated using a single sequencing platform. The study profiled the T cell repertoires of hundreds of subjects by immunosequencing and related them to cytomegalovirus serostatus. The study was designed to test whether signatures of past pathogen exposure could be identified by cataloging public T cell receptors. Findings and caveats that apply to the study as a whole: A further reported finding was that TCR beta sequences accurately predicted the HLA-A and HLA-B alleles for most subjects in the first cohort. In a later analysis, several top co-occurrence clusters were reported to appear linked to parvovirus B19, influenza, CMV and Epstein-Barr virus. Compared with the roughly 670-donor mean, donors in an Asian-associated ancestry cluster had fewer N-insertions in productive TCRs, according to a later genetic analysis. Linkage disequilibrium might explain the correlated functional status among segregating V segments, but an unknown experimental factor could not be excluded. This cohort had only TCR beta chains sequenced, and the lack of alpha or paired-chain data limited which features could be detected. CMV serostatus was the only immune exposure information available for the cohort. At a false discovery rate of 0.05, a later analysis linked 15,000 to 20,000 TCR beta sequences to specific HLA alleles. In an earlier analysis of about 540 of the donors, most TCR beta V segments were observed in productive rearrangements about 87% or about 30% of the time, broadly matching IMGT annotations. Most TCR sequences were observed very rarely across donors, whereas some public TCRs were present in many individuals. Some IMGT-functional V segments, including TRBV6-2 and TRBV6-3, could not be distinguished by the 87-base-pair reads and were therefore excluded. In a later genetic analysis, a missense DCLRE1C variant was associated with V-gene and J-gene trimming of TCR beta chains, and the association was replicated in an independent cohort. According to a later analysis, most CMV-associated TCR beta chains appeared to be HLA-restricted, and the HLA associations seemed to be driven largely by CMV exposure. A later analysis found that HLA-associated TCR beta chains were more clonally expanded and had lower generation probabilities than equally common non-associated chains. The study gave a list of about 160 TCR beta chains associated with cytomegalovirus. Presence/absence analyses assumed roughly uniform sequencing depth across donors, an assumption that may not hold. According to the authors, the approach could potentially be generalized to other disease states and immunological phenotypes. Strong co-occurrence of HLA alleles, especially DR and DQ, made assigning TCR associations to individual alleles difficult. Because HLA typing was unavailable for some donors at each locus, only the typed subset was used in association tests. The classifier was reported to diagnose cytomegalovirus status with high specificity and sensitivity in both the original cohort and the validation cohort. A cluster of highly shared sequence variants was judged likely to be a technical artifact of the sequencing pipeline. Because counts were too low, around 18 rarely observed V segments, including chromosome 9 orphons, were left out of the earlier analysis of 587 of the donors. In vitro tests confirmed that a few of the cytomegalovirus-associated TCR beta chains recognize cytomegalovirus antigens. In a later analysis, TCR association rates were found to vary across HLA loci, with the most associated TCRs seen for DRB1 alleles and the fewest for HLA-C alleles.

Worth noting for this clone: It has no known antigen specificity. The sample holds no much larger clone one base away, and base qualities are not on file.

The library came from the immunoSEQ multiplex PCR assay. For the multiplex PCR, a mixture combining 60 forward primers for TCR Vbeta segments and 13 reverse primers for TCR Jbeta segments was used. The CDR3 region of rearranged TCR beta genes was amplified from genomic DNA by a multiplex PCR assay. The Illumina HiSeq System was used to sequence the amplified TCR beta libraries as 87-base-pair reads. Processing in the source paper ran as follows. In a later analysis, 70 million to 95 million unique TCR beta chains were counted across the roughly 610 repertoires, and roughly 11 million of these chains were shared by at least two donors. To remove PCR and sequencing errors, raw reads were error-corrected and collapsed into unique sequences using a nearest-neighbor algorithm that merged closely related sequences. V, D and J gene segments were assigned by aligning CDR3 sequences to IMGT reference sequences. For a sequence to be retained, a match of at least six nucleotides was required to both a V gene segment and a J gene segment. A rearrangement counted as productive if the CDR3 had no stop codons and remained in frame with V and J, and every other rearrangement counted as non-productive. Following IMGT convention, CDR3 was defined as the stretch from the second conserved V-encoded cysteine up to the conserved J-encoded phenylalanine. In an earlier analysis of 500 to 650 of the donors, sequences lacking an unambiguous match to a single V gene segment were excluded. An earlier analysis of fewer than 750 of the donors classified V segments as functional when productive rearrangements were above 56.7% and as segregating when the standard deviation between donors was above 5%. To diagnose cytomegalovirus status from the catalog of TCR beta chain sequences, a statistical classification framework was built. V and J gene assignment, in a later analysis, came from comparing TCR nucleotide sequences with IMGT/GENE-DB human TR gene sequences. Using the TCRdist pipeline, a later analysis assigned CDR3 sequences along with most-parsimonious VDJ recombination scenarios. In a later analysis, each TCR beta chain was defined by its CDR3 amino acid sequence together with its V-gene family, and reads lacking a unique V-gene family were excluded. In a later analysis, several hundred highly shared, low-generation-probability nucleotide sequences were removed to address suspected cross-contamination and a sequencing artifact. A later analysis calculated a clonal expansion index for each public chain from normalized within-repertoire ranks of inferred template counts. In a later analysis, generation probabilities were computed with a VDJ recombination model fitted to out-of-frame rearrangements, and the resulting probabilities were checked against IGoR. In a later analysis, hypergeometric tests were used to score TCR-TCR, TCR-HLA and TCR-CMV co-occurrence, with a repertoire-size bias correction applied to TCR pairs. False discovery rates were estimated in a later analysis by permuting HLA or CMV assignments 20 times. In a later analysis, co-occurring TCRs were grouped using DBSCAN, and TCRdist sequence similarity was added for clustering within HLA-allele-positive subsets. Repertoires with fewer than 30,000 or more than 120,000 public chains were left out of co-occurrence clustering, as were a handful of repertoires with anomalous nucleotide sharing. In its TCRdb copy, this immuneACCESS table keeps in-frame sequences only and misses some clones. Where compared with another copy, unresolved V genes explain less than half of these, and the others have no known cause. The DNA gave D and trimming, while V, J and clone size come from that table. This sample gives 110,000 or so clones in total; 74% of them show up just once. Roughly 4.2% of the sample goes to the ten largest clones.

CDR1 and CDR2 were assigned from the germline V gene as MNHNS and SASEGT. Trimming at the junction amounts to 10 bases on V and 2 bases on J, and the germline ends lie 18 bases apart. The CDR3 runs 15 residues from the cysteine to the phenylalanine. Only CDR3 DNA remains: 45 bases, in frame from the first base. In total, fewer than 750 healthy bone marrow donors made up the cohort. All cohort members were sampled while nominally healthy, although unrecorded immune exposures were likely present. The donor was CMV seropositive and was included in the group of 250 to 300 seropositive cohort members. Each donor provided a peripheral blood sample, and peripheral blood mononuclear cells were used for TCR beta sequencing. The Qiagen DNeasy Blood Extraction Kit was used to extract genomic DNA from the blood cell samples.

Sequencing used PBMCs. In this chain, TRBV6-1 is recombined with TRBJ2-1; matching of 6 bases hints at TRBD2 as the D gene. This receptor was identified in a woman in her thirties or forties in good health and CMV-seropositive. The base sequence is TGTGCCACCAGACGTGTAGCGGACGCCTACAATGAGCAGTTCTTC. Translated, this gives CATRRVADAYNEQFF.